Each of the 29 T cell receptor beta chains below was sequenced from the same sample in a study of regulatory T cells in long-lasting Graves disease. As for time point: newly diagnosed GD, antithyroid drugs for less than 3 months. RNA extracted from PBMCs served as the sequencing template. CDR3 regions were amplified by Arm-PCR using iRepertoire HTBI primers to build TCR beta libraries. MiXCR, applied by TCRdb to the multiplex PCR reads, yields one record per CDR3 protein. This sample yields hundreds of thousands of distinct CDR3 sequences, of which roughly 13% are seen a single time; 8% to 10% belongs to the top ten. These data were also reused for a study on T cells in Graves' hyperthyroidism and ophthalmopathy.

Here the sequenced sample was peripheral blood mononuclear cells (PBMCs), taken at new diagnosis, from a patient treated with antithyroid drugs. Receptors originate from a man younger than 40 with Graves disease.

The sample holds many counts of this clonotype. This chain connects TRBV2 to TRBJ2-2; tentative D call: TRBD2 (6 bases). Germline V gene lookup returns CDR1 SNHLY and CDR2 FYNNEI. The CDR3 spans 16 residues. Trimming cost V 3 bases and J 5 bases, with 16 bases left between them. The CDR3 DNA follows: TGTGCCAGCAGTGAGGAAGGTAGCGGAAAAACCGGGGAGCTGTTTTTT. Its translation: CASSEEGSGKTGELFF.

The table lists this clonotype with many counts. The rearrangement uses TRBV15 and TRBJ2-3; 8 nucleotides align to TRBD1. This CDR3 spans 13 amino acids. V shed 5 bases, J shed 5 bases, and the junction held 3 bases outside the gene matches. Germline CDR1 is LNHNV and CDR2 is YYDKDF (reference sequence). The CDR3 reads CATSARGLDTQYF. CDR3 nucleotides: TGTGCCACCAGCGCCAGGGGGCTAGATACGCAGTATTTT.

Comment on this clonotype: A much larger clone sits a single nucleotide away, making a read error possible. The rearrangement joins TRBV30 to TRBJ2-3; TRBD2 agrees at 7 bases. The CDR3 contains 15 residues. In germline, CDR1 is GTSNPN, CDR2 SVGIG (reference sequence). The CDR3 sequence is CAWSRGLVETDTQCF. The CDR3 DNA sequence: TGTGCCTGGAGTAGAGGACTAGTTGAGACAGATACGCAGTGTTTT.

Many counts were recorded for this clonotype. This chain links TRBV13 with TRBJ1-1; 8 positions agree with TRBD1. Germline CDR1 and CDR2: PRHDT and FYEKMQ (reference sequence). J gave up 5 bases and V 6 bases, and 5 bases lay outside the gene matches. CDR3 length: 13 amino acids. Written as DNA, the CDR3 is TGTGCCAGCAGACGGAACAGGGGGACTGAAGCTTTCTTT. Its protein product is CASRRNRGTEAFF. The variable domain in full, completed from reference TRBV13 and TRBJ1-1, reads AAGVIQSPRHLIKEKRETATLKCYPIPRHDTVYWYQQGPGQDPQFLISFYEKMQSDKGSIPDRFSAQQFSDYHSELNMSSLELGDSALYFCASRRNRGTEAFFGQGTRLTVV.

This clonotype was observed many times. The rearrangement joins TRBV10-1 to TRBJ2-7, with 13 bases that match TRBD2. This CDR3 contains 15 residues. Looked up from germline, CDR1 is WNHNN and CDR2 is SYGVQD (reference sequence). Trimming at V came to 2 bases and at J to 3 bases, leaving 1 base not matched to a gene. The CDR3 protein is CASSEGTSGNYEQYF. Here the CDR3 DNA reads TGCGCCAGCAGTGAGGGGACTAGCGGGAACTACGAGCAGTACTTC.

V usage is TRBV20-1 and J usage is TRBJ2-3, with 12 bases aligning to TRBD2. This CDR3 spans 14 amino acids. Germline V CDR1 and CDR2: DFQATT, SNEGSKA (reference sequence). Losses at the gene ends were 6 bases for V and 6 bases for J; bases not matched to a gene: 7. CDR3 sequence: CSARTSGTPDTQYF. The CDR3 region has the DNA TGCAGTGCACGGACTAGCGGGACCCCGGATACGCAGTATTTT.

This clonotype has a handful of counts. CDR3 region: CASSANRVPIYF. DNA of the CDR3: TGTGCCAGCAGCGCGAACAGGGTGCCCATATATTTT. The gene calls are TRBV9 and TRBJ1-3, with a weak D call TRBD1 (6 bases). CDR3 length: 12 residues. The V gene lost 3 bases and the J gene lost 11 bases, with 12 bases spanning the gap. Germline V gene lookup returns CDR1 SGDLS and CDR2 YYNGEE.

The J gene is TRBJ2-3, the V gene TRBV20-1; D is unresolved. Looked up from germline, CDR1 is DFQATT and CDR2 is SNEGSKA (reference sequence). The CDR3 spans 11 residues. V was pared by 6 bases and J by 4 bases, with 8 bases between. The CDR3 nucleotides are TGCAGTGCCAACGGAGCAGATACGCAGTATTTT. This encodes CSANGADTQYF.

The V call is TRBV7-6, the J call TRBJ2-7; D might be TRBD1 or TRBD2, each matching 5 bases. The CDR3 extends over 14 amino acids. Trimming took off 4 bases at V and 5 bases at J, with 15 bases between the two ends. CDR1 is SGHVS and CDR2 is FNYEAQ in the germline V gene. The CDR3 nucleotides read TGTGCCAGCAGCTCCTCAGGGAGTTTCGACGAGCAGTACTTC. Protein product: CASSSSGSFDEQYF.

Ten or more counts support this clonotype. CDR3 sequence reads: CATSQRPAQRARGYTF. DNA of the CDR3: TGTGCCACCAGCCAGAGGCCGGCGCAGAGGGCTCGAGGCTACACCTTC. The genes are TRBV15 and TRBJ1-2; no reliable D call. The CDR3 is 16 residues long. The ends were cut back, 5 bases at V and 8 bases at J, with 24 bases in the middle. Germline assignment: CDR1 LNHNV and CDR2 YYDKDF (reference sequence).

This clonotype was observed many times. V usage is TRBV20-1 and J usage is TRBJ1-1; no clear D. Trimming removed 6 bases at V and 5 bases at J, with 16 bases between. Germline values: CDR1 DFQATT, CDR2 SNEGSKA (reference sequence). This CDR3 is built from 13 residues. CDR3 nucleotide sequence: TGCAGTGCCCCCATGGACGGAAATACTGAAGCTTTCTTT. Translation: CSAPMDGNTEAFF.

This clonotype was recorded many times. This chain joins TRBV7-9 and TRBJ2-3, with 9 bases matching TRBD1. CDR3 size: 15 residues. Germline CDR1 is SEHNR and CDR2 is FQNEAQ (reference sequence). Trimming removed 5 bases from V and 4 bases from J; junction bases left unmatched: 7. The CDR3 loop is CASSPGTGKADTQYF. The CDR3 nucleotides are TGTGCCAGCAGCCCCGGGACAGGGAAGGCAGATACGCAGTATTTT.

CDR3 sequence (DNA): TGTGCCAGCAGTTTATCGGGGACTCAGGGCGAGCAGTACTTC. This codes for CASSLSGTQGEQYF. The chain employs TRBV27 and TRBJ2-7, with a tentative D call TRBD2 (6 bases). The germline V and J ends were trimmed by 0 bases and 6 bases, with 12 bases remaining between them. The CDR3 covers 14 residues. Germline values: CDR1 MNHEY, CDR2 SMNVEV (reference sequence).

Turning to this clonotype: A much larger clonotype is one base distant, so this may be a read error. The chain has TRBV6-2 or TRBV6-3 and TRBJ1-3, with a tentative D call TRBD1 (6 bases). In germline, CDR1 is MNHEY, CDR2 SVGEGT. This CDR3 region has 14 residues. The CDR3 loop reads CTSSTSGAGNTIYF. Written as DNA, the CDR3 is TGTACCAGCAGTACCTCAGGGGCAGGAAACACCATATATTTT.

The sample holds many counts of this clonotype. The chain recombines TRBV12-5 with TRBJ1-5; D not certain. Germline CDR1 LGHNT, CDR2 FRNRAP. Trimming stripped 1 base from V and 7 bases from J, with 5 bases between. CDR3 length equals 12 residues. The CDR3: CASGLDVQPQHF. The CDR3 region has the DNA TGTGCTAGTGGTTTGGACGTGCAGCCCCAGCATTTT.

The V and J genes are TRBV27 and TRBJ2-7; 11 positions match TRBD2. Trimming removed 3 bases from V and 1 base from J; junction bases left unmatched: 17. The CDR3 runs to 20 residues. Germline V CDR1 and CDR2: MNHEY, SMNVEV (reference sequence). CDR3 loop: CASSLRRHRTSGRGSYEQYF. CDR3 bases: TGTGCCAGCAGTTTGAGGCGTCATAGAACTAGCGGGAGAGGTTCCTACGAGCAGTACTTC.

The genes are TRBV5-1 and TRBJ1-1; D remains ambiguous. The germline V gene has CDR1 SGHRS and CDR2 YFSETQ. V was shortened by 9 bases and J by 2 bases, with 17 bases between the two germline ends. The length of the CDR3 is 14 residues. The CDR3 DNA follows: TGCGCCACCTCCTCGGAAATCGGAAACACTGAAGCTTTCTTT. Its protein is CATSSEIGNTEAFF.

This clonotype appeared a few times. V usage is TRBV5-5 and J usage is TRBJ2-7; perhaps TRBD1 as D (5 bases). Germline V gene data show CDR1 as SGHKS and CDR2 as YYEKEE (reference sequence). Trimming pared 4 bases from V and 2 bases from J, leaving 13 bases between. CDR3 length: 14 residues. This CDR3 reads CASSIQGGAYEQYF. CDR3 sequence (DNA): TGTGCCAGCAGCATTCAGGGTGGGGCCTACGAGCAGTACTTC.

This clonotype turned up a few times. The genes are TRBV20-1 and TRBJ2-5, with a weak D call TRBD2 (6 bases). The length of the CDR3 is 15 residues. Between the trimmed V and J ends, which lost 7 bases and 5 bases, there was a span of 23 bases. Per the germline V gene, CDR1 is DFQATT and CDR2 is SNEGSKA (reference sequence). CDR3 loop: CSGSIGSGDVETQYF. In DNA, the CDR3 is TGCAGTGGGTCGATAGGTTCGGGAGATGTGGAGACCCAGTACTTC.

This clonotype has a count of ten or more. CDR3 DNA: TGCAGCGTTGAAGTAGGGAGTGAAAAACTGTTTTTT. Translation gives CSVEVGSEKLFF. The rearrangement uses TRBV29-1 and TRBJ1-4; D is unresolved. The CDR3 consists of 12 residues. V lost 1 base to trimming and J lost 7 bases, with 7 bases between them. Germline V gene sequence: CDR1 SQVTM, CDR2 ANQGSEA.

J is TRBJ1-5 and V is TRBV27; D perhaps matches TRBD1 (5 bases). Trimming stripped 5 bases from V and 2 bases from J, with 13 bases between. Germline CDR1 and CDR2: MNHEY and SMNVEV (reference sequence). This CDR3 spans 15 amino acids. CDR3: CASSEPGFRNQPQHF. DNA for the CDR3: TGTGCCAGCAGTGAACCAGGGTTCCGCAATCAGCCCCAGCATTTT.

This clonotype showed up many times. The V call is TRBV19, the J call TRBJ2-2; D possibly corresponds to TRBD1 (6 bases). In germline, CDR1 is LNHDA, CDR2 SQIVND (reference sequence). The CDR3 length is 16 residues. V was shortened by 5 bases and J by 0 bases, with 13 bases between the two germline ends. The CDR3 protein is CASSSHRAPNTGELFF. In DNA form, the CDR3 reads TGTGCCAGTAGTTCCCACAGGGCCCCGAACACCGGGGAGCTGTTTTTT.

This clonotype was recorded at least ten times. The CDR3 is CSFGPPMAQYF. CDR3 DNA: TGCAGCTTCGGGCCTCCTATGGCGCAGTATTTT. The chain recombines TRBV29-1 with TRBJ2-3, with D unresolved. Deletions cut 8 bases from V and 10 bases from J, with 16 bases between. The CDR3 has 11 amino acids. Germline V gene lookup returns CDR1 SQVTM and CDR2 ANQGSEA.

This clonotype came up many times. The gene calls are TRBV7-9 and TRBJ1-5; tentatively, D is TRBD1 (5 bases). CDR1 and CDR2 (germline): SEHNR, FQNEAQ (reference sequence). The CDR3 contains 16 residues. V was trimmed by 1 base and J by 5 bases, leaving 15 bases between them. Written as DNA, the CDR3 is TGTGCCAGCAGCTTAGATTTTGGGGGTCGCGATCAGCCCCAGCATTTT. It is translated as CASSLDFGGRDQPQHF.

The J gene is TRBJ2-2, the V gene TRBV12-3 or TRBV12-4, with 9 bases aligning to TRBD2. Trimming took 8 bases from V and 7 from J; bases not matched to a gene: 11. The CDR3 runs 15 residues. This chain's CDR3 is CASLAGYEWGGELFF. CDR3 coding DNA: TGTGCCAGCCTAGCGGGATATGAGTGGGGCGGGGAGCTGTTTTTT.

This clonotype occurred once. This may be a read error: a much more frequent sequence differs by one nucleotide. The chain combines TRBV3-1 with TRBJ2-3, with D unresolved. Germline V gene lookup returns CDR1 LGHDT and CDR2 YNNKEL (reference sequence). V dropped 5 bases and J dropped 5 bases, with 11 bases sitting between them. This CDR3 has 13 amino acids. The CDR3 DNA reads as TGTGCCAGCAGCGAAGTTAGGGTAGATACGCAGTATTTT. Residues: CASSEVRVDTQYF.

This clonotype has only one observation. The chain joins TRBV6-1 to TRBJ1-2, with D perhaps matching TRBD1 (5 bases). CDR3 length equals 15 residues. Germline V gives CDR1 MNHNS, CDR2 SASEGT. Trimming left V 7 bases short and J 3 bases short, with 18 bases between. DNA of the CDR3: TGTGCCAGCACCAAGCAGGGTGCGGGAGACTATGGCTACACCTTC. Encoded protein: CASTKQGAGDYGYTF.

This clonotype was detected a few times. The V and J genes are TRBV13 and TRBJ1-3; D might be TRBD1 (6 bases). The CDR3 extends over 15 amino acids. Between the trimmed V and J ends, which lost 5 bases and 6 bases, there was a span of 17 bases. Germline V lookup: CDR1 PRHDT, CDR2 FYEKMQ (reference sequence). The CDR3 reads CASSIGQSILNTIYF. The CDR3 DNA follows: TGTGCCAGCAGCATCGGACAGAGTATCTTAAACACCATATATTTT.

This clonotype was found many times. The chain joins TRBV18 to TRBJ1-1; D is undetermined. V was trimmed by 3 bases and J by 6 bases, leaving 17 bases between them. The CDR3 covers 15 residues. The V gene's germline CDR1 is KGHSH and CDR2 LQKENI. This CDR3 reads CASSPRHAFGAEAFF. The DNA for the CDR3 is TGTGCCAGCTCACCTCGACACGCCTTCGGAGCTGAAGCTTTCTTT.